What follows are 14 T cell receptor beta chains derived from one specimen sequenced in a study of T cell responses to AZD1222 COVID-19 vaccine. Sequencing was performed with immunoSEQ multiplex PCR; in TCRdb, only in-frame clones are kept and a portion is missing. The sample gives some 130,000 clones, over 85% of which show up once; under 2% is in the top ten. Sequences were derived from peripheral blood, sampled on day 0 of AZD1222 vaccination. These TCRs come from an adult in good health.

The chain recombines TRBV19 with TRBJ2-1, with D unclear. The V gene lost 3 bases and the J gene lost 0 bases, with 9 bases spanning the gap. CDR3 length equals 15 residues. Germline CDR1 is LNHDA and CDR2 is SQIVND (reference sequence). CDR3 sequence: CASSISPSSYNEQFF. The CDR3, as DNA: TGTGCCAGTAGTATCTCCCCTAGCTCCTACAATGAGCAGTTCTTC.

This clone was seen only once. V and J are TRBV28 and TRBJ2-3; D remains ambiguous. Trimming stripped 6 bases from V and 0 bases from J, with 10 bases between. The germline V gene has CDR1 MDHEN and CDR2 SYDVKM. CDR3 size: 14 residues. Here the CDR3 reads CASSLSHSTDTQYF. The CDR3 coding sequence is TGTGCCAGCAGCCTCTCGCATAGCACAGATACGCAGTATTTT.

The rearrangement joins TRBV6-5 to TRBJ1-1; 7 bases match TRBD1. The CDR3 consists of 15 residues. The trim removed 11 bases at V and 6 bases at J, leaving 18 bases unmatched. Germline lookup yields CDR1 MNHEY and CDR2 SVGAGI. CDR3 DNA sequence: TGTGCCGGTTCCGCGACAGGGTTGGGTGTGGCTGAAGCTTTCTTT. Protein: CAGSATGLGVAEAFF.

The rearrangement joins TRBV5-6 to TRBJ1-1; D gene ambiguous. The germline CDR1 and CDR2 sequences are SGHDT and YYEEEE. V was trimmed by 4 bases and J by 5 bases, leaving 15 bases between them. The CDR3 is 14 residues long. Here the CDR3 reads CASSAGGFRTEAFF. The CDR3 bases are TGTGCCAGCAGCGCGGGAGGGTTCCGTACTGAAGCTTTCTTT.

The V and J genes are TRBV5-1 and TRBJ1-1, with D unclear. V lost 0 bases and J 7 bases, leaving 10 bases between the germline ends. The germline V gene has CDR1 SGHRS and CDR2 YFSETQ. The CDR3 totals 13 residues. The CDR3 region has the DNA TGCGCCAGCAGCTTGGTGCCGGACTATGAAGCTTTCTTT. Protein sequence: CASSLVPDYEAFF.

The CDR3 bases are TGTGCCAGCACCCTAAGCAATTTCGGGGACAAGCCCCAGCATTTT. Residues: CASTLSNFGDKPQHF. V is TRBV2 and J is TRBJ1-5, with D maybe TRBD1 (6 bases). Germline lookup yields CDR1 SNHLY and CDR2 FYNNEI. The CDR3 contains 15 residues. The germline V and J ends were trimmed by 7 bases and 8 bases, with 21 bases remaining between them.

The DNA of the CDR3 is TGTGCCAGCAGTTTGGGATTGTCTCCTAGCTCCTACAATGAGCAGTTCTTC. This encodes CASSLGLSPSSYNEQFF. This chain joins TRBV28 and TRBJ2-1; D ambiguous. V was clipped by 3 bases and J by 0 bases, with 15 bases between them. The germline V gene has CDR1 MDHEN and CDR2 SYDVKM. This CDR3 contains 17 residues.

The chain uses TRBV5-6 and TRBJ1-2; unclear D gene. The CDR3 extends over 14 amino acids. V was clipped by 6 bases and J by 5 bases, with 17 bases between them. Germline V lookup: CDR1 SGHDT, CDR2 YYEEEE. The CDR3 DNA is TGTGCCAGCACCGGAGCCCCCTTAGGGTATGGCTACACCTTC. It yields the protein CASTGAPLGYGYTF.

Only one count was recorded for this clone. CDR3 in amino acids: CASSQGPGSNQPQHF. The CDR3 coding sequence is TGTGCCAGCAGCCAAGGTCCGGGGAGCAATCAGCCCCAGCATTTT. The gene calls are TRBV3-1 (or the pseudogene TRBV3-2) and TRBJ1-5; D is uncertain. This CDR3 spans 15 amino acids. Germline V gene sequence: CDR1 LGHDT, CDR2 YNNKEL (reference sequence). Trimming left V 1 base short and J 1 base short, with 8 bases between.

The chain joins TRBV2 to TRBJ2-7; TRBD2 might be the D (6 bases). The CDR3 spans 11 residues. The germline V gene encodes CDR1 SNHLY and CDR2 FYNNEI. Deletions cut 7 bases from V and 6 bases from J, with 10 bases between. CDR3 bases: TGTGCCAGCATAAAGGGAGGCGAGCAGTACTTC. Protein sequence: CASIKGGEQYF.

V is TRBV4-1 and J is TRBJ1-1; 8 positions match TRBD1. J lost 7 bases, V lost 2 bases, and 3 bases had no gene match. The length of the CDR3 is 13 residues. Germline V gene data show CDR1 as MGHRA and CDR2 as YSYEKL. DNA for the CDR3: TGCGCCAGCAGCCAACGACAGGGGCATGAAGCTTTCTTT. Translation: CASSQRQGHEAFF.

The rearrangement links TRBV15 to TRBJ1-2; D is unclear. The V end lost 0 bases, the J end lost 7 bases, and 9 bases lay between the germline ends. The CDR3 extends over 13 amino acids. Germline V gene data show CDR1 as LNHNV and CDR2 as YYDKDF (reference sequence). The CDR3 region has the DNA TGTGCCACCAGCAGAGACCCCCGTGGTGGCTACACCTTC. Translating gives CATSRDPRGGYTF.

Only a few counts were recorded for this clone. The chain links TRBV10-3 to TRBJ2-7, with a possible D match to TRBD1 (6 bases). Trimming took off 11 bases at V and 0 bases at J, with 14 bases between the two ends. Looked up from germline, CDR1 is ENHRY and CDR2 is SYGVKD. The CDR3 is 13 residues long. Here the CDR3 DNA reads TGTGCCGCCAGGGACACCTACTCCTACGAGCAGTACTTC. As protein: CAARDTYSYEQYF.

The chain has TRBV19 and TRBJ1-1; the match to TRBD1 covers 8 bases. The CDR3 is made up of 13 amino acids. V was clipped by 5 bases and J by 3 bases; unmatched bases: 2. The germline CDR1 and CDR2 sequences are LNHDA and SQIVND (reference sequence). CDR3 DNA: TGTGCCAGTAGTCCGACAGGGGACACTGAAGCTTTCTTT. Protein sequence: CASSPTGDTEAFF.